This is a list of T cell receptor beta chains from one sample in a study of T cell repertoires in cytomegalovirus infection. TCRdb fed the reads into MiXCR, producing one record per CDR3 protein. The sample carries 300,000 to 450,000 distinct CDR3 sequences, about a sixth recorded once. Sequencing was done on a sample of PBMCs. Receptors were obtained from a human donor in good health (CMV status not recorded). Some clones in this sample may be carry-over from other donors' samples. The CDR3 runs from the conserved cysteine through the conserved F or W. A row's size may be missing; if present it is once, few, many or a size class.

v_gene,abundance,CDR3aa
TRBV7-2,many,CASSLVLGPYEQYF
TRBV9,-,CASSVIGGGNEQFF
TRBV20-1,few,CSASRAPLQNIQYF
TRBV7-2,many,CASSSHRGADTQYF
TRBV14,few,CASSRGAYTPGGPDTQYF
TRBV19,few,CATRLADSYEQYF
TRBV19,-,CASTSAHQPQHF
TRBV6-2/TRBV6-3,few,CASSYGGGGGYEQYF
TRBV15,-,CATSSVGLASNEQFF
TRBV20-1,few,CSARGLAEGTDTQYF
TRBV20-1,many,CSADGTGTDTQYF
TRBV9,-,CASSADGSNNQPQHF
TRBV19,-,CASRGVVGLAGSYNEQFF
TRBV11-2,-,CASSPNLRSSYNSPLHF
TRBV28,many,CASSQRDLRRSGNTIYF
TRBV5-4,few,CASSLELLAGTISHQETQYF
TRBV18,few,CASSDKARTVNEQFF
TRBV19,few,CASSPLWSGEGYNEQFF
TRBV7-2,few,CASSPRGRPTGELFF
TRBV10-3,-,CAISVLADNEQFF
TRBV7-6,many,CASSSGQGAYGYTF
TRBV15,-,CATSREDYYEQYF
TRBV7-8,many,CASSLARVARQSDTQYF
TRBV12-3/TRBV12-4,many,CASSPGGDVLTF
TRBV4-1,-,CASSLEPGGTEAFF
TRBV23-1,few,CASSLCRGGSPTPLRLEQFF
TRBV5-1,-,CASSWTANTDTQYF
TRBV30,few,CAHGGINTYNEQFF
TRBV15,-,CATSSQAVNEQFF
TRBV4-2,-,CASSPTAGGRNQPQHF
TRBV4-1,once,CASSQGRDEGETQYF
TRBV7-9,-,CASSHAGRSPWEKLFF
TRBV5-6,few,CASSARGGLGYTF
TRBV7-9,many,CASSRRDSGNTIYF
TRBV20-1,-,CSARTSGGDTQYF
TRBV5-1,-,CASRGDGSSYNEQFF
TRBV10-3,many,CAISESSGLKNTEAFF
TRBV7-2,many,CASSRPGGFEQYF
TRBV28,few,CASRKTYNEQFF
TRBV7-6,few,CASSPAGEETQYF
TRBV7-9,many,CASSSRMTAEDYGYTF
TRBV7-2,many,CASSLMNQPQHF
TRBV7-9,-,CASSLRTGAEAFF
TRBV2,few,CASSGSRQYF
TRBV7-2,many,CASSLGRGGNTQYF
TRBV7-2,many,CASSPSHLVSTDTQYF
TRBV12-3/TRBV12-4,many,CASTPSGREDQPQHF
TRBV11-1,-,CASSFWGDSGELFF
TRBV7-2,many,CASSSTGTNSPLHF
TRBV7-6,-,CASSQTSAQETQYF
TRBV19,-,CASREALGRAYEQFF
TRBV7-2,many,CASTGSNQPQHF
TRBV5-4,few,CAAGGAGGRETQYF
TRBV7-2,few,CASRSQGFDTEAFF
TRBV11-2,many,CASSSRPRGDYGYTF
TRBV12-3/TRBV12-4,few,CASSFGRGGRETQYF
TRBV28,-,CASSLWRGGQPQHF
TRBV6-5,few,CASSPRRLSYNEQFF
TRBV7-2,many,CASSLILGELLYEQYF